This entry lists 21 T cell receptor beta chains sequenced from one sample in a study of early T cells in non-severe SARS-CoV-2 infection. TCRdb recomputed calls from the 5' RACE reads with MiXCR, one row per CDR3 protein. The repertoire consists of about 27,000 distinct CDR3 sequences, with about 5% occurring once and the leading ten covering around 1%. Sequenced material: whole blood. The origin of the receptors is an adult who was a healthcare worker with PCR-confirmed SARS-CoV-2 infection or an uninfected control (not recorded which).

This clonotype occurred many times. The J gene is TRBJ1-5, the V gene TRBV3-1; the D gene is possibly TRBD1 (5 bases). The CDR3 is made up of 17 amino acids. Germline assignment: CDR1 LGHDT and CDR2 YNNKEL (reference sequence). V lost 0 bases and J 4 bases, leaving 16 bases between the germline ends. The CDR3 protein is CASSQDGSLEGNQPQHF. In DNA, the CDR3 is TGTGCCAGCAGCCAAGACGGGAGTTTGGAGGGGAATCAGCCCCAGCATTTT.

At least ten counts were recorded for this clonotype. The rearrangement uses TRBV30 and TRBJ2-7; 10 bases line up with TRBD2. V trimming: 2 bases; J trimming: 6 bases; junction bases outside the gene matches: 7. Germline V gives CDR1 GTSNPN, CDR2 SVGIG (reference sequence). The length of the CDR3 is 14 residues. The DNA of the CDR3 is TGTGCCTGGAGTCCTAGCGGGGGCGCCTCCGAGCAGTACTTC. Protein sequence: CAWSPSGGASEQYF.

This clonotype occurred a few times. CDR3 residues: CSGGRDSYNEQFF. The CDR3 bases are TGCAGCGGAGGGCGGGACTCCTACAATGAGCAGTTCTTC. V and J are TRBV29-1 and TRBJ2-1, with D perhaps matching TRBD2 (6 bases). The CDR3 contains 13 residues. CDR1 is SQVTM and CDR2 is ANQGSEA in the germline V gene. Trimming left V 7 bases short and J 0 bases short, with 10 bases between.

V and J are TRBV7-9 and TRBJ2-3; D call uncertain. The germline V and J ends were trimmed by 5 bases and 0 bases, with 12 bases remaining between them. The CDR3 covers 15 residues. Germline assignment: CDR1 SEHNR and CDR2 FQNEAQ (reference sequence). In DNA, the CDR3 is TGTGCCAGCAGCCCCAAGGACCCTAGCACAGATACGCAGTATTTT. Its translation is CASSPKDPSTDTQYF. Full variable domain (missing parts from reference TRBV7-9 and TRBJ2-3): DTGVSQNPRHKITKRGQNVTFRCDPISEHNRLYWYRQTLGQGPEFLTYFQNEAQLEKSRLLSDRFSAERPKGSFSTLEIQRTEQGDSAMYLCASSPKDPSTDTQYFGPGTRLTVL.

The chain combines TRBV5-6 with TRBJ2-7; TRBD1 agrees at 10 bases. The CDR3 spans 14 residues. Germline trimming cut 5 bases from V and 4 bases from J; bases unmatched to any gene: 6. Germline V gene sequence: CDR1 SGHDT, CDR2 YYEEEE. This chain's CDR3 is CASRQTGGAYEQYF. In nucleotides, the CDR3 is TGTGCCAGCAGACAGACAGGGGGCGCGTACGAGCAGTACTTC.

This clonotype was seen at least ten times. This chain links TRBV12-3 or TRBV12-4 with TRBJ2-3; D not certain. With 4 bases removed from V and 4 bases from J, the gap between germline ends came to 15 bases. The CDR3 is made up of 15 amino acids. CDR3 DNA sequence: TGTGCCAGCAGTTATGTCCTGGTAGAAGCAGATACGCAGTATTTT. This sequence encodes CASSYVLVEADTQYF.

This chain connects TRBV18 to TRBJ1-1; D is possibly TRBD1 (5 bases). The CDR3 spans 14 residues. Trimming removed 3 bases from V and 1 base from J, with 9 bases in between. Per the germline V gene, CDR1 is KGHSH and CDR2 is LQKENI. CDR3 loop: CASSPNTGNTEAFF. CDR3 DNA: TGTGCCAGCTCACCCAATACAGGGAACACTGAAGCTTTCTTT.

This chain connects TRBV3-1 to TRBJ1-5, with TRBD1 as a possible D gene (5 bases). Trimming removed 2 bases at V and 1 base at J, with 18 bases between. Germline-derived CDR1 and CDR2 are LGHDT and YNNKEL (reference sequence). CDR3 length: 18 residues. The CDR3 DNA is TGTGCCAGCAGCCAATCCCTTATCTTAGCAGGGAGCAATCAGCCCCAGCATTTT. It is translated as CASSQSLILAGSNQPQHF.

This clonotype was picked up many times. The rearrangement links TRBV2 to TRBJ1-4; D call uncertain. In germline, CDR1 is SNHLY, CDR2 FYNNEI. This CDR3 comprises 13 residues. The V end was cut by 4 bases, the J end by 8 bases, with 11 bases between. This CDR3 reads CASSGNLREKLFF. The DNA of the CDR3 is TGTGCCAGCAGTGGGAACCTAAGGGAAAAACTGTTTTTT. The whole variable domain, remainder taken from reference TRBV2 and TRBJ1-4, is EPEVTQTPSHQVTQMGQEVILRCVPISNHLYFYWYRQILGQKVEFLVSFYNNEISEKSEIFDDQFSVERPDGSNFTLKIRSTKLEDSAMYFCASSGNLREKLFFGSGTQLSVL.

By sample share, this clonotype is medium-sized. The J gene is TRBJ2-1, the V gene TRBV30, with 11 bases aligning to TRBD2. The CDR3 is 15 residues long. V shed 3 bases, J shed 4 bases, and the junction held 5 bases outside the gene matches. Germline values: CDR1 GTSNPN, CDR2 SVGIG (reference sequence). The CDR3 spells CAWRRLAGGYNEQFF. The CDR3 DNA is TGTGCCTGGAGGAGGCTAGCGGGGGGATACAATGAGCAGTTCTTC.

In this sample, this clonotype turned up many times. The chain carries TRBV28 and TRBJ1-4; no definite D call. V was cut by 3 bases and J by 14 bases, with 22 bases left in between. The V gene's germline CDR1 is MDHEN and CDR2 SYDVKM. This CDR3 has 15 residues. CDR3 sequence reads: CASSLGTGPLGRLFF. The CDR3 region has the DNA TGTGCCAGCAGTTTGGGAACCGGACCCTTGGGTCGGCTGTTTTTT.

The rearrangement uses TRBV10-3 and TRBJ2-7; D ambiguous. The CDR3 covers 12 residues. Germline V lookup: CDR1 ENHRY, CDR2 SYGVKD. V was cut by 6 bases and J by 1 base, with 7 bases left in between. The CDR3 is CAISPGSYEQYF. In nucleotides, the CDR3 is TGTGCCATCAGCCCCGGGTCCTACGAGCAGTACTTC.

This clonotype was seen at least ten times. The chain employs TRBV28 and TRBJ1-6, with D maybe TRBD1 (6 bases). V was cut by 6 bases and J by 9 bases, with 9 bases left in between. Germline V gene sequence: CDR1 MDHEN, CDR2 SYDVKM. The CDR3 consists of 12 residues. Here the CDR3 reads CASRSGASPLHF. The CDR3 DNA follows: TGTGCCAGCAGATCGGGGGCTTCACCCCTCCACTTT.

Ten or more counts support this clonotype. The gene calls are TRBV11-2 and TRBJ2-7; no definite D call. This CDR3 spans 14 amino acids. Germline-derived CDR1 and CDR2 are SGHAT and FQNNGV. The ends were cut back, 0 bases at V and 0 bases at J, with 6 bases in the middle. The CDR3 protein is CASSLDISSYEQYF. The DNA of the CDR3 is TGTGCCAGCAGCTTAGACATTTCCTCCTACGAGCAGTACTTC.

This clonotype appeared a few times. The J gene is TRBJ2-1, the V gene TRBV27; D is unclear. CDR3 length: 9 residues. Trimming took 8 bases from V and 9 from J, leaving 5 bases between them. Germline V CDR1 and CDR2: MNHEY, SMNVEV (reference sequence). In nucleotides, the CDR3 is TGTGCCAGCGGTGCTGAGCAGTTCTTC. Amino acids: CASGAEQFF.

This clonotype was recorded a few times. Written as DNA, the CDR3 is TGTGCCAGCAGCTTAGGGGAACCTGAAGCTTTCTTT. Amino acids: CASSLGEPEAFF. This chain joins TRBV7-9 and TRBJ1-1; D is ambiguous. CDR3 length: 12 amino acids. The germline gives CDR1 SEHNR, CDR2 FQNEAQ (reference sequence). With 1 base removed from V and 6 bases from J, the gap between germline ends came to 6 bases.

This clonotype was observed at least ten times. The chain recombines TRBV15 with TRBJ1-5; D remains unclear. CDR3 length equals 13 residues. Germline V gene sequence: CDR1 LNHNV, CDR2 YYDKDF (reference sequence). The V gene lost 3 bases and the J gene lost 6 bases, with 9 bases spanning the gap. DNA of the CDR3: TGTGCCACCAGCAGGGCGCTTGGTCAGCCCCAGCATTTT. It encodes CATSRALGQPQHF.

This clonotype was seen repeatedly, ten times or more. This chain links TRBV5-5 with TRBJ2-3; 8 bases match TRBD2. CDR3 length: 16 residues. CDR1 is SGHKS, CDR2 YYEKEE, per germline (reference sequence). V lost 1 base to trimming and J lost 1 base; unmatched junction nucleotides: 5. The CDR3 DNA reads as TGTGCCAGCAGCTTGAGGGCGGGGGGTCGCACAGATACGCAGTATTTT. Translation: CASSLRAGGRTDTQYF.

This clonotype occurred many times. The chain carries TRBV6-6 and TRBJ2-7; TRBD1 matches at 8 bases. CDR1 is MNHNY, CDR2 SVGAGI, per germline (reference sequence). Trimming took 5 bases from V and 3 from J; bases not matched to a gene: 6. This CDR3 comprises 14 residues. CDR3 region: CASSDRTGFYEQYF. The CDR3, as DNA: TGTGCCAGCAGTGATCGGACAGGGTTCTACGAGCAGTACTTC.

This clonotype was seen a few times. This chain joins TRBV12-3 or TRBV12-4 and TRBJ1-6, with a tentative D call TRBD1 (5 bases). This CDR3 has 14 residues. With 6 bases removed from V and 10 bases from J, the gap between germline ends came to 16 bases. In nucleotides, the CDR3 is TGTGCCAGCAGCACGGGACGAATGAGATCACCCCTCCACTTT. It specifies CASSTGRMRSPLHF.

This chain's CDR3 is CASRGTSGSRLSYNEQFF. The CDR3 region has the DNA TGCGCCAGCAGGGGGACTAGCGGGAGTAGGTTGTCCTACAATGAGCAGTTCTTC. V gene TRBV10-2 combines with J gene TRBJ2-1, with 14 positions matching TRBD2. The CDR3 extends over 18 amino acids. Germline V gives CDR1 WSHSY, CDR2 SAAADI. Trimming cost V 6 bases and J 1 base; bases outside gene matches: 8.